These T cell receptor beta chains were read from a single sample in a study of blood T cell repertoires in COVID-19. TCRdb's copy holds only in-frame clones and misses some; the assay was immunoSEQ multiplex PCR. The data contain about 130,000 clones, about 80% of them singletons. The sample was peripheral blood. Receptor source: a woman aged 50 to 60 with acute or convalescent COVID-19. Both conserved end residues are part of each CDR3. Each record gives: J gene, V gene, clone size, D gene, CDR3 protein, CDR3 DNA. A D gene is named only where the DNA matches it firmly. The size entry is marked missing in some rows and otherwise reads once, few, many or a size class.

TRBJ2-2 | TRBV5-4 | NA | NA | CASSLSASRSTGELFF | TGTGCCAGCAGCTTGTCGGCTAGTAGGAGCACCGGGGAGCTGTTTTTT
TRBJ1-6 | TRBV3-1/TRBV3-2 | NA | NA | CASRRGQENSPLHF | TGTGCCAGCAGACGGGGACAAGAAAACTCACCCCTCCACTTT
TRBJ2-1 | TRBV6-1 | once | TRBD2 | CASSESRTSGGADEQFF | TGTGCCAGCAGTGAATCCCGGACTAGCGGGGGGGCGGATGAGCAGTTCTTC
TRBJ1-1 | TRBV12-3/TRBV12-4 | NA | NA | CASRSLGGTEAFF | TGTGCCAGCAGATCCTTGGGGGGCACTGAAGCTTTCTTT
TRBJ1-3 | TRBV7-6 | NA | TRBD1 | CASSFDRVLNTIYF | TGTGCCAGCAGCTTTGACAGGGTATTGAACACCATATATTTT
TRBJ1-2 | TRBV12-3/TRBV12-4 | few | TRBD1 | CASSRQGAYGYTF | TGTGCCAGCAGTCGGCAGGGGGCATATGGCTACACCTTC
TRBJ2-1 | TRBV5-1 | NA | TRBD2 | CASSLGALGTRGYNEQFF | TGCGCCAGCAGCTTAGGGGCACTAGGGACTAGGGGATACAATGAGCAGTTCTTC
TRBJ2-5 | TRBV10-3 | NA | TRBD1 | CAISLTGVETQYF | TGTGCCATCAGCCTGACAGGGGTAGAGACCCAGTACTTC
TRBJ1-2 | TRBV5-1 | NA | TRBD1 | CASRDLEGQAPYGYTF | TGCGCCAGCAGAGATTTGGAAGGACAGGCACCCTATGGCTACACCTTC
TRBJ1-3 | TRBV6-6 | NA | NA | CASSYSGGIRENTIYF | TGTGCCAGCAGTTACTCGGGCGGGATTAGGGAAAACACCATATATTTT
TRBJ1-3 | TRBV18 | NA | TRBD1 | CASGTGVGNTIYF | TGTGCCAGCGGGACAGGGGTTGGAAACACCATATATTTT